In its sample, the clone carrying this T cell receptor beta chain was seen a few times. Measured with immunoSEQ multiplex PCR; TCRdb has only the in-frame clones, and not every one. This table has more than 250,000 clones, around 83% appearing once. Germline V lookup: CDR1 SGHNT, CDR2 YENEEA. The CDR3 contains 15 residues. The V and J ends lost 8 bases and 9 bases respectively, with 23 bases between them. This sample is drawn from a study of blood T cell repertoires in COVID-19. V usage is TRBV11-3 and J usage is TRBJ2-1; D might be TRBD1 (6 bases). This sequence was found in a man in his forties or fifties who had been exposed to COVID-19. Sequencing input: PBMCs or T cells enriched from blood (not recorded which). The CDR3 DNA follows: TGTGCCAGCCAGCGCAGGGGCCGAGAAAGGGGTGAGCAGTTCTTC. Amino acid sequence: CASQRRGRERGEQFF.